This section outlines one T cell receptor (beta chain) sequence together with its context. The CDR3 has 12 residues. The V end was cut by 4 bases, the J end by 4 bases, with 8 bases between. CDR1 and CDR2 from the germline V gene are SGDLS and YYNGEE. This specimen belongs to a study of blood T cell repertoires in COVID-19. For the study at large: Specimens from acute and convalescent COVID-19 originated in the United States, Italy and Spain.

Researchers sorted participants into cohorts using their self-reported clinical history. Sequenced by immunoSEQ multiplex PCR; TCRdb stores in-frame clones only, minus some. The data hold fewer than 450,000 clones, with less than 95% observed a single time. The chain couples TRBV9 to TRBJ1-1; D is ambiguous. The sequencing input was PBMCs or T cells enriched from blood (not recorded which). This sequence was found in a man aged 18 to 30 who had recovered from COVID-19. The CDR3 is CASSPVGTEAFF. CDR3 sequence (DNA): TGTGCCAGCAGCCCGGTTGGCACTGAAGCTTTCTTT.